This is a list of T cell receptor beta chains from one sample in a study of shared clonotypes between healthy human individuals. Repertoires were generated with immunoSEQ multiplex PCR, while TCRdb's copy carries only in-frame clones and drops some. The sample includes some 1.1 million clones, roughly 80% of them seen just once. Sequenced input: memory CD4+ T cells from PBMCs. The receptors originated from a man aged 18 to 35 in good health. Some clones in this sample may be carry-over from other donors' samples. Both conserved end residues are part of each CDR3. The order of the fields is J gene, V gene, D gene, clone size, CDR3 DNA, CDR3 protein. The D gene is left open where the match is weak. Size is omitted from some rows. Given values are once, few, many or a class for expanded clones.

j_gene: TRBJ2-7
v_gene: TRBV5-5
d_gene: .
abundance: .
CDR3nt: TGTGCCAGCAGCTCACAGACAAGCTCCTACGAGCAGTACTTC
CDR3aa: CASSSQTSSYEQYF

j_gene: TRBJ1-1
v_gene: TRBV28
d_gene: TRBD1
abundance: .
CDR3nt: TGTGCCAGCAGTACCCCTCGGACAGGGGGCACTGAAGCTTTCTTT
CDR3aa: CASSTPRTGGTEAFF

j_gene: TRBJ2-1
v_gene: TRBV9
d_gene: .
abundance: .
CDR3nt: TGTGCCAGCAGCGCCGGGGACTCCCCAGGTTTCTTC
CDR3aa: CASSAGDSPGFF

j_gene: TRBJ2-7
v_gene: TRBV5-1
d_gene: .
abundance: .
CDR3nt: TGCGCCAGCAGCTTGGGGAGCGGAGGTCCCTACGAGCAGTACTTC
CDR3aa: CASSLGSGGPYEQYF

j_gene: TRBJ2-1
v_gene: TRBV29-1
d_gene: .
abundance: many
CDR3nt: TGCAGCGGTAAGGGTCGGGACACCTACAATGAGCAGTTCTTC
CDR3aa: CSGKGRDTYNEQFF

j_gene: TRBJ1-5
v_gene: TRBV27
d_gene: TRBD1
abundance: once
CDR3nt: TGTGCCAGCAGCTCCGGGACAGTGAGCAATCAGCCCCAGCATTTT
CDR3aa: CASSSGTVSNQPQHF

j_gene: TRBJ2-7
v_gene: TRBV6-5
d_gene: .
abundance: .
CDR3nt: TGTGCCAGCAGCCACAGGGCTGATAACTACGAGCAGTACTTC
CDR3aa: CASSHRADNYEQYF

j_gene: TRBJ2-1
v_gene: TRBV7-9
d_gene: TRBD2
abundance: .
CDR3nt: TGTGCCAGCAGCCTAACTAGCGGGAGGGCCAATGAGCAGTTCTTC
CDR3aa: CASSLTSGRANEQFF

j_gene: TRBJ1-1
v_gene: TRBV19
d_gene: .
abundance: .
CDR3nt: TGTGCCAGTAGTTTCCAGCAGGGACGGACTGAAGCTTTCTTT
CDR3aa: CASSFQQGRTEAFF

j_gene: TRBJ1-2
v_gene: TRBV5-6
d_gene: TRBD1
abundance: .
CDR3nt: TGTGCCAGCAGCTACGACAGGGGGCACGGCTACACCTTC
CDR3aa: CASSYDRGHGYTF

j_gene: TRBJ1-5
v_gene: TRBV28
d_gene: .
abundance: .
CDR3nt: TGTGCCAGCAGTCAACAGGGAGGCAATCAGCCCCAGCATTTT
CDR3aa: CASSQQGGNQPQHF

j_gene: TRBJ1-4
v_gene: TRBV29-1
d_gene: .
abundance: .
CDR3nt: TGCAGCGCTACGCCCCGGGGTGCAACTAATGAAAAACTGTTTTTT
CDR3aa: CSATPRGATNEKLFF

j_gene: TRBJ2-2
v_gene: TRBV30
d_gene: .
abundance: .
CDR3nt: TGTGCCTGGGAGAGGGCGTCGAACACCGGGGAGCTGTTTTTT
CDR3aa: CAWERASNTGELFF

j_gene: TRBJ2-7
v_gene: TRBV6-5
d_gene: .
abundance: .
CDR3nt: TGTGCCAGCAGATCCGGGGCTGGCTACGAGCAGTACTTC
CDR3aa: CASRSGAGYEQYF

j_gene: TRBJ2-7
v_gene: TRBV4-1
d_gene: TRBD1
abundance: .
CDR3nt: TGCGCCAGCGGCCAAGATCCCGGACAGGGAGCCTACGAGCAGTACTTC
CDR3aa: CASGQDPGQGAYEQYF